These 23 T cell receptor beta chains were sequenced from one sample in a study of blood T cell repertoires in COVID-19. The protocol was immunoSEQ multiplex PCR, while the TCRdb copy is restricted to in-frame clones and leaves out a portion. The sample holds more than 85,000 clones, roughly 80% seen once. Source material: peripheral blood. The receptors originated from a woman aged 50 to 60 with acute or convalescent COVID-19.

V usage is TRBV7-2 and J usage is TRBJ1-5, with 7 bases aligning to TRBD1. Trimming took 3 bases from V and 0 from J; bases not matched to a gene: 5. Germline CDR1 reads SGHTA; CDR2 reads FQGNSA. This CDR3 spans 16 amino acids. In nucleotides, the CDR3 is TGTGCCAGCAGCTTGACCGGGACAGATAGCAATCAGCCCCAGCATTTT. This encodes CASSLTGTDSNQPQHF. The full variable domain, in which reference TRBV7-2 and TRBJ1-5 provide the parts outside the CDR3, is GAGVSQSPSNKVTEKGKDVELRCDPISGHTALYWYRQSLGQGLEFLIYFQGNSAPDKSGLPSDRFSAERTGGSVSTLTIQRTQQEDSAVYLCASSLTGTDSNQPQHFGDGTRLSIL.

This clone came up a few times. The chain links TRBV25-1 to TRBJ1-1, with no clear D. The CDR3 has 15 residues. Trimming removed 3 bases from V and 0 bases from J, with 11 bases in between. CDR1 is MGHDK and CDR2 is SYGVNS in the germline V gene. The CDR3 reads CASSEELSLNTEAFF. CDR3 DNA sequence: TGTGCCAGCAGTGAGGAGCTCTCCTTGAACACTGAAGCTTTCTTT.

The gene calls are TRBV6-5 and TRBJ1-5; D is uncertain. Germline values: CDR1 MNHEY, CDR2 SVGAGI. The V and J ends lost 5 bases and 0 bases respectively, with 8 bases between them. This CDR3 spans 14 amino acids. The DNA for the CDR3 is TGTGCCAGCAGTCCTAGAGATAGCAATCAGCCCCAGCATTTT. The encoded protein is CASSPRDSNQPQHF.

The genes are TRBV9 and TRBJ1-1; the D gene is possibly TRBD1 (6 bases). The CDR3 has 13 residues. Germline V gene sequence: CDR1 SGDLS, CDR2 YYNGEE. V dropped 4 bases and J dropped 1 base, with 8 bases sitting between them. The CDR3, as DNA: TGTGCCAGCAGCCCAGGGGCGAACACTGAAGCTTTCTTT. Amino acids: CASSPGANTEAFF.

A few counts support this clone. The CDR3 here is CASIGTDSYNEQFF. DNA of the CDR3: TGTGCCAGCATCGGTACAGACTCCTACAATGAGCAGTTCTTC. The V call is TRBV27, the J call TRBJ2-1; D is ambiguous. In germline, CDR1 is MNHEY, CDR2 SMNVEV (reference sequence). The ends were cut back, 7 bases at V and 0 bases at J, with 10 bases in the middle. This CDR3 is 14 amino acids long.

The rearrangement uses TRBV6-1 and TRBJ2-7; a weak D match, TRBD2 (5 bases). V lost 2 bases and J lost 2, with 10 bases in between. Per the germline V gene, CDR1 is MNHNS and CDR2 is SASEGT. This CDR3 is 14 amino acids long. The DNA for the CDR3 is TGTGCCAGCAGTGAAACTAGGTGGGCCTACGAGCAGTACTTC. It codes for CASSETRWAYEQYF.

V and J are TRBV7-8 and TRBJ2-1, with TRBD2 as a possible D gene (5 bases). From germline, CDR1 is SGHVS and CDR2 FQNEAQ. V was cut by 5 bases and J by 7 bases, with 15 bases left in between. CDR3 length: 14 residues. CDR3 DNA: TGTGCCAGCAGCCGAGAGGTCTTAGCGAATGAGCAGTTCTTC. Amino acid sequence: CASSREVLANEQFF.

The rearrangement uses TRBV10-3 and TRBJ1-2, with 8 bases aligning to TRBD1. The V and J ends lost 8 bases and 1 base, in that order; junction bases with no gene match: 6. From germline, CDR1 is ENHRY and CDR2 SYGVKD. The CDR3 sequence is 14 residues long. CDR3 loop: CAIRKQGDNYGYTF. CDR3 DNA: TGTGCCATCCGTAAACAGGGGGATAACTATGGCTACACCTTC.

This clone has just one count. CDR3 residues: CSVEDGTSGESSYNEQFF. The CDR3 DNA reads TGCAGCGTTGAAGACGGGACTAGCGGGGAGAGCTCCTACAATGAGCAGTTCTTC. V and J are TRBV29-1 and TRBJ2-1; 13 positions agree with TRBD2. This CDR3 comprises 18 residues. The V gene's germline CDR1 is SQVTM and CDR2 ANQGSEA. The V and J ends lost 0 bases and 0 bases, in that order; junction bases with no gene match: 5.

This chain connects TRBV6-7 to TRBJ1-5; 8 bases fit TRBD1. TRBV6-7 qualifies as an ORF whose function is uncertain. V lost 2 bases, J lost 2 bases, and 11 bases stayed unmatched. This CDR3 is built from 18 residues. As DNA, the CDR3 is TGTGCCAGCAGTTACGGACAGGGCCATCCAAGGGGCAATCAGCCCCAGCATTTT. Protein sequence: CASSYGQGHPRGNQPQHF.

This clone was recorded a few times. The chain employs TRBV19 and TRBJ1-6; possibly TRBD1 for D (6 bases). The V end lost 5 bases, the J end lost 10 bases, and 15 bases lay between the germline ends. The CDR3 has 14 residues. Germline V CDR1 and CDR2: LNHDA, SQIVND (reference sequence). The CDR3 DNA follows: TGTGCCAGTAGTCCACAGGGTACTTACTCACCCCTCCACTTT. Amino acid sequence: CASSPQGTYSPLHF.

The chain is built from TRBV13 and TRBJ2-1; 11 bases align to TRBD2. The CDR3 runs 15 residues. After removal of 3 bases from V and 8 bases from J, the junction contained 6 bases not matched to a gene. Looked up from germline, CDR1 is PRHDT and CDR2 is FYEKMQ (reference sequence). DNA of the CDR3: TGTGCCAGCAGCTTTTCACCTAGCGGGGGGTATGAGCAGTTCTTC. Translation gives CASSFSPSGGYEQFF.

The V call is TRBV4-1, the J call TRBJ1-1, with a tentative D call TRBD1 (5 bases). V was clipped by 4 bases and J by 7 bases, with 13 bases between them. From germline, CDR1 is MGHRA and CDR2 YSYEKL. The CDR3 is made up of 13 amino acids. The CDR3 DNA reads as TGCGCCAGCAGCCTATCGACAGTTGATGAAGCTTTCTTT. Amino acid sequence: CASSLSTVDEAFF.

CDR3 loop: CSVGLASSYEQYF. The CDR3 nucleotides are TGCAGCGTTGGACTAGCGAGCTCCTACGAGCAGTACTTC. V and J are TRBV29-1 and TRBJ2-7, with TRBD2 matching 8 bases. Germline values: CDR1 SQVTM, CDR2 ANQGSEA. The CDR3 consists of 13 residues. V lost 4 bases and J lost 0; bases outside the gene matches: 2.

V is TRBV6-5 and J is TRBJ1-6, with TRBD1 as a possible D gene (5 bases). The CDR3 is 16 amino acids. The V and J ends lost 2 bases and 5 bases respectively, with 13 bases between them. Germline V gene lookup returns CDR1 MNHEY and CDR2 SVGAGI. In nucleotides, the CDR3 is TGTGCCAGCAGTTACCAACCAGGAGGGGATAATTCACCCCTCCACTTT. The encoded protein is CASSYQPGGDNSPLHF.

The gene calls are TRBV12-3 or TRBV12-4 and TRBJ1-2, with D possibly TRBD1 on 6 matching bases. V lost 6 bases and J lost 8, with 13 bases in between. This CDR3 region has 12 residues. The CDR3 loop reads CASRAKGEGYTF. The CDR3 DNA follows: TGTGCCAGCAGAGCCAAGGGGGAAGGCTACACCTTC.

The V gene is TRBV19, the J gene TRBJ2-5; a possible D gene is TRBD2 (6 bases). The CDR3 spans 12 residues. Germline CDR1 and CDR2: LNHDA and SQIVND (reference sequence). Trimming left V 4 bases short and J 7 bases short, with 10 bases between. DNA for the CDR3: TGTGCCAGTAGTAGGGCCGGGGGGACCCAGTACTTC. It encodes CASSRAGGTQYF.

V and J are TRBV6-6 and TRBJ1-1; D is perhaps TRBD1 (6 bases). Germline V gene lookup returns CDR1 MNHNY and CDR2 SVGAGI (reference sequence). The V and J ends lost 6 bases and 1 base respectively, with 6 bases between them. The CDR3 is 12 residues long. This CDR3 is CASRGQNTEAFF. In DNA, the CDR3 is TGTGCCAGCAGGGGACAGAACACTGAAGCTTTCTTT.

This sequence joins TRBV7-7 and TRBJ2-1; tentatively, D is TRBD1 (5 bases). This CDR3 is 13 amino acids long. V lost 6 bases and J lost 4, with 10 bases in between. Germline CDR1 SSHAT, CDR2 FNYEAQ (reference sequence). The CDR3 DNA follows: TGTGCCAGCAGTTCGGACATATACAATGAGCAGTTCTTC. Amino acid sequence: CASSSDIYNEQFF.

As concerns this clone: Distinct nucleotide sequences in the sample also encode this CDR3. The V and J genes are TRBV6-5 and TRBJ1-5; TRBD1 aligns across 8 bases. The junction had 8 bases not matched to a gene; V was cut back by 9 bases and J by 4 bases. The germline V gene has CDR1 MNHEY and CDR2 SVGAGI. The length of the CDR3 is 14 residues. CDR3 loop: CASDDRGGNQPQHF. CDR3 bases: TGTGCCAGTGATGACAGGGGAGGTAATCAGCCCCAGCATTTT.

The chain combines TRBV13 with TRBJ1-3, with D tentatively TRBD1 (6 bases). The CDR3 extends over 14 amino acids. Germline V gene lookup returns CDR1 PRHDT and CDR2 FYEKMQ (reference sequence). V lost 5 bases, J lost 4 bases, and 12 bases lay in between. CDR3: CASSPTGKGNTIYF. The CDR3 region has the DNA TGTGCCAGCAGCCCAACAGGGAAGGGAAACACCATATATTTT. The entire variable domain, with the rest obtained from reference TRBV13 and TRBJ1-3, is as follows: AAGVIQSPRHLIKEKRETATLKCYPIPRHDTVYWYQQGPGQDPQFLISFYEKMQSDKGSIPDRFSAQQFSDYHSELNMSSLELGDSALYFCASSPTGKGNTIYFGEGSWLTVV.

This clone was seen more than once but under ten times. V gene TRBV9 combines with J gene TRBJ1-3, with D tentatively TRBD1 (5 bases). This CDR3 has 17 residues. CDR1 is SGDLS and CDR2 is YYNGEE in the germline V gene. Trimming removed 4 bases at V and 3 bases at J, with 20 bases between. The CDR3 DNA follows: TGTGCCAGCAGCTCCCCCGGGGGGGGAGGGATTGGAAACACCATATATTTT. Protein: CASSSPGGGGIGNTIYF. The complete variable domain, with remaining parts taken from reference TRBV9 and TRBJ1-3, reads DSGVTQTPKHLITATGQRVTLRCSPRSGDLSVYWYQQSLDQGLQFLIQYYNGEERAKGNILERFSAQQFPDLHSELNLSSLELGDSALYFCASSSPGGGGIGNTIYFGEGSWLTVV.

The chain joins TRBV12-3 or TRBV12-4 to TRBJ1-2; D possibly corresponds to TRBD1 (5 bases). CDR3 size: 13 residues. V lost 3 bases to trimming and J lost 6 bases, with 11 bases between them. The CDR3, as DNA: TGTGCCAGCAGTTTGTCGGGGGTAAATGGCTACACCTTC. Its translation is CASSLSGVNGYTF.